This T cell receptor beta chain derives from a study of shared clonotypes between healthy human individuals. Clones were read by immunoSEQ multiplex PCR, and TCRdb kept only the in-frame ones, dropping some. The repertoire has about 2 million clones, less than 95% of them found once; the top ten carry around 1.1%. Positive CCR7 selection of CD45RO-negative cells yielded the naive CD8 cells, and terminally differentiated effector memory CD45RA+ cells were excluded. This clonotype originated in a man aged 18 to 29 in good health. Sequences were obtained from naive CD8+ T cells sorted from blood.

The CDR3 DNA follows: TGTGCCAGCAGTGCCGAGGGCTGGTACGAGCAGTACTTC. It encodes CASSAEGWYEQYF. The chain uses TRBV2 and TRBJ2-7, with a weak D call TRBD2 (5 bases). CDR3 length equals 13 residues. Deletions cut 4 bases from V and 4 bases from J, with 11 bases between. CDR1 and CDR2 (germline): SNHLY, FYNNEI.